The 29 T cell receptor beta chains in this list originate from one sample, sequenced in a study of blood T cell repertoires in COVID-19 (dated by TCRdb to the early 2020s). Library creation used the immunoSEQ multiplex PCR assay. TCRdb holds this immuneACCESS table with in-frame rearrangements only. Some clones are missing; in checked studies, unresolved V genes explain under half, and the rest has no known cause. This sample gives about 200,000 clones in total; roughly 88% of them show up just once. The ten largest clones represent 27% of the sample. The specimen sequenced was peripheral blood. Receptors originate from a man aged 35 to 55 with acute or convalescent COVID-19.

The J gene is TRBJ2-3, the V gene TRBV5-1, with 11 nucleotides matching TRBD2. Germline assignment: CDR1 SGHRS and CDR2 YFSETQ. V shed 7 bases, J shed 3 bases, and the junction held 4 bases outside the gene matches. CDR3 length equals 14 residues. CDR3 in DNA: TGCGCCAGCGCGGGGACTAGCGGAACAGATACGCAGTATTTT. Amino acids: CASAGTSGTDTQYF.

Only one count was recorded for this clone. Different DNA sequences within this sample yield the same CDR3. The chain carries TRBV5-1 and TRBJ1-5, with D possibly being TRBD1 (6 bases). Trimming removed 1 base from V and 1 base from J, with 9 bases in between. In germline, CDR1 is SGHRS, CDR2 YFSETQ. The CDR3 runs to 15 residues. CDR3 protein: CASSLTGISNQPQHF. DNA for the CDR3: TGCGCCAGCAGCTTGACAGGGATAAGCAATCAGCCCCAGCATTTT.

The chain is built from TRBV4-1 and TRBJ2-3; 12 bases are a match to TRBD1. V was clipped by 4 bases and J by 2 bases; unmatched bases: 10. This CDR3 is 18 amino acids long. Germline CDR1 and CDR2: MGHRA and YSYEKL. CDR3 bases: TGCGCCAGCAGCCGGGGACAGGGGGCGAGTCCCAACACAGATACGCAGTATTTT. Its translation: CASSRGQGASPNTDTQYF.

The gene calls are TRBV6-1 and TRBJ1-2; no definite D call. Trimming stripped 0 bases from V and 2 bases from J, with 13 bases between. Germline CDR1 and CDR2: MNHNS and SASEGT. CDR3 length equals 16 residues. CDR3 residues: CASSEALSTVNYGYTF. In nucleotides, the CDR3 is TGTGCCAGCAGTGAAGCGCTAAGTACAGTCAACTATGGCTACACCTTC.

This chain joins TRBV7-8 and TRBJ2-5; D perhaps matches TRBD2 (5 bases). The CDR3 loop spans 15 amino acids. Per germline, CDR1 SGHVS and CDR2 FQNEAQ. V lost 5 bases and J lost 2, with 15 bases in between. CDR3 in amino acids: CASSKRTRAQETQYF. CDR3 nucleotides: TGTGCCAGCAGCAAAAGGACTCGGGCACAAGAGACCCAGTACTTC. Supplemented by reference TRBV7-8 and TRBJ2-5, the full variable domain reads GAGVSQSPRYKVAKRGQDVALRCDPISGHVSLFWYQQALGQGPEFLTYFQNEAQLDKSGLPSDRFFAERPEGSVSTLKIQRTQQEDSAVYLCASSKRTRAQETQYFGPGTRLLVL.

This sequence joins TRBV3-1 (or the pseudogene TRBV3-2) and TRBJ1-2, with a tentative D call TRBD1 (5 bases). V dropped 0 bases and J dropped 7 bases, with 15 bases sitting between them. This CDR3 spans 15 amino acids. Germline assignment: CDR1 LGHDT and CDR2 YNNKEL (reference sequence). Here the CDR3 DNA reads TGTGCCAGCAGCCAAGATGGAAGGGGCTTCGGTGGCTACACCTTC. It is translated as CASSQDGRGFGGYTF.

This chain connects TRBV10-2 to TRBJ1-1; D possibly corresponds to TRBD1 (6 bases). Germline-derived CDR1 and CDR2 are WSHSY and SAAADI. The CDR3 has 13 residues. V was cut by 6 bases and J by 5 bases, with 13 bases left in between. The CDR3 nucleotides are TGCGCCAGCAGAAGCGGGGGGCGTACTGAAGCTTTCTTT. It yields the protein CASRSGGRTEAFF.

The chain links TRBV7-9 to TRBJ2-3, with D possibly matching TRBD2 (5 bases). This CDR3 comprises 16 residues. V lost 5 bases and J lost 2, with 17 bases in between. Germline assignment: CDR1 SEHNR and CDR2 FQNEAQ (reference sequence). The CDR3 reads CASSPIGGFTTDTQYF. Here the CDR3 DNA reads TGTGCCAGCAGCCCTATCGGCGGGTTCACCACAGATACGCAGTATTTT.

J is TRBJ1-1 and V is TRBV18; tentative D call: TRBD1 (5 bases). Germline V gives CDR1 KGHSH, CDR2 LQKENI. The V and J ends lost 3 bases and 7 bases respectively, with 15 bases between them. The CDR3 is 14 amino acids. Written as DNA, the CDR3 is TGTGCCAGCTCACCCCCGACAGACCCGAGTGAAGCTTTCTTT. Its protein product is CASSPPTDPSEAFF. Based on the CDR3 plus reference TRBV18 and TRBJ1-1, the full variable domain is NAGVMQNPRHLVRRRGQEARLRCSPMKGHSHVYWYRQLPEEGLKFMVYLQKENIIDESGMPKERFSAEFPKEGPSILRIQQVVRGDSAAYFCASSPPTDPSEAFFGQGTRLTVV.

This clone has just one count. V gene TRBV2 combines with J gene TRBJ2-4; D is perhaps TRBD2 (5 bases). The V and J ends lost 6 bases and 4 bases respectively, with 10 bases between them. Germline loops: CDR1 SNHLY, CDR2 FYNNEI. The CDR3 loop spans 13 amino acids. The CDR3 nucleotides are TGTGCCAGCAGCGGGGAGAGAAAAAACATTCAGTACTTC. Translation: CASSGERKNIQYF.

The V call is TRBV30, the J call TRBJ1-6; the D is unclear. There are 16 residues in the CDR3. V was trimmed by 4 bases and J by 7 bases, leaving 20 bases between them. Germline V CDR1 and CDR2: GTSNPN, SVGIG (reference sequence). In nucleotides, the CDR3 is TGTGCCTGGAAATCGGGCGGACCCCAGCGGAATTCACCCCTCCACTTT. Protein product: CAWKSGGPQRNSPLHF. The whole variable domain, remainder taken from reference TRBV30 and TRBJ1-6, is SQTIHQWPATLVQPVGSPLSLECTVEGTSNPNLYWYRQAAGRGLQLLFYSVGIGQISSEVPQNLSASRPQDRQFILSSKKLLLSDSGFYLCAWKSGGPQRNSPLHFGNGTRLTVT.

V is TRBV30 and J is TRBJ2-3, with 9 bases that match TRBD2. The CDR3 is 15 residues long. Germline V gene sequence: CDR1 GTSNPN, CDR2 SVGIG (reference sequence). The J segment lost 3 bases and the V segment lost 0 bases, leaving 4 bases of the junction unmatched. The CDR3 region has the DNA TGTGCCTGGAGTGTTCTAGCGGGAAAGACAGATACGCAGTATTTT. Protein product: CAWSVLAGKTDTQYF.

A few counts support this clone. CDR3 sequence: CASSPPGGAPLHF. CDR3 DNA: TGTGCCAGCAGCCCCCCGGGGGGGGCGCCCCTCCACTTT. This rearrangement joins TRBV9 to TRBJ1-6, with D tentatively TRBD1 (6 bases). The V gene's germline CDR1 is SGDLS and CDR2 YYNGEE. CDR3 length: 13 amino acids. Between the trimmed V and J ends, which lost 4 bases and 13 bases, there was a span of 15 bases.

The chain uses TRBV5-4 and TRBJ1-3; D perhaps matches TRBD1 (5 bases). Trimming stripped 0 bases from V and 1 base from J, with 8 bases between. There are 15 residues in the CDR3. Germline V gene sequence: CDR1 SGHNT, CDR2 YYREEE (reference sequence). This CDR3 is CASSLGAGSGNTIYF. The CDR3 region has the DNA TGTGCCAGCAGCTTGGGGGCAGGGTCTGGAAACACCATATATTTT.

The chain employs TRBV4-1 and TRBJ1-5, with TRBD1 as a possible D gene (5 bases). This CDR3 is built from 16 residues. Germline lookup yields CDR1 MGHRA and CDR2 YSYEKL. V gave up 2 bases and J gave up 11 bases, with 22 bases separating them. CDR3 nucleotide sequence: TGCGCCAGCAGCCAAACACAAGGAGGGGTTCAAGTGGCCCAGCATTTT. It translates to CASSQTQGGVQVAQHF.

The chain joins TRBV11-2 to TRBJ2-7, with 10 bases identical to TRBD2. The J segment lost 2 bases and the V segment lost 5 bases, leaving 9 bases of the junction unmatched. CDR1 is SGHAT, CDR2 FQNNGV, per germline. This CDR3 is built from 16 residues. Here the CDR3 DNA reads TGTGCCAGCAGCCCTACCAGACTAGCGGGCCCCTACGAGCAGTACTTC. Protein sequence: CASSPTRLAGPYEQYF.

The rearrangement joins TRBV9 to TRBJ1-5; no firm D call. From germline, CDR1 is SGDLS and CDR2 YYNGEE. Between the trimmed V and J ends, which lost 3 bases and 1 base, there was a span of 8 bases. The CDR3 length is 14 residues. CDR3 amino acids: CASSGGGSNQPQHF. Written as DNA, the CDR3 is TGTGCCAGCAGCGGAGGTGGGAGCAATCAGCCCCAGCATTTT.

The chain combines TRBV9 with TRBJ1-2; 9 positions agree with TRBD1. The J segment lost 6 bases and the V segment lost 4 bases, leaving 10 bases of the junction unmatched. The CDR3 contains 15 residues. Germline CDR1 SGDLS, CDR2 YYNGEE. This CDR3 reads CASSSYPGQGHGYTF. CDR3 DNA: TGTGCCAGCAGCTCCTACCCGGGACAGGGACATGGCTACACCTTC.

The CDR3 DNA sequence: TGTGCCACCAGCAGAGTAATAGCGGGAGTTTCCTACAATGAGCAGTTCTTC. Its translation: CATSRVIAGVSYNEQFF. The chain couples TRBV15 to TRBJ2-1, with TRBD2 matching over 9 bases. CDR1 is LNHNV, CDR2 YYDKDF, per germline (reference sequence). CDR3 size: 17 residues. The V and J ends lost 1 base and 1 base, in that order; junction bases with no gene match: 5. The full variable domain, in which reference TRBV15 and TRBJ2-1 provide the parts outside the CDR3, is DAMVIQNPRYQVTQFGKPVTLSCSQTLNHNVMYWYQQKSSQAPKLLFHYYDKDFNNEADTPDNFQSRRPNTSFCFLDIRSPGLGDTAMYLCATSRVIAGVSYNEQFFGPGTRLTVL.

By proportion, this clone is medium-sized. The CDR3 protein is CASSFRLGNNEQFF. CDR3 DNA: TGTGCCAGCAGTTTCCGACTAGGCAACAATGAGCAGTTCTTC. The chain couples TRBV6-2 or TRBV6-3 to TRBJ2-1; D might be TRBD2 (6 bases). The germline V and J ends were trimmed by 4 bases and 5 bases, with 12 bases remaining between them. CDR1 and CDR2 from the germline V gene are MNHEY and SVGEGT. This CDR3 spans 14 amino acids.

This chain's CDR3 is CASSLVGQGNTIYF. CDR3 bases: TGTGCCAGCAGCTTGGTAGGACAGGGAAACACCATATATTTT. This chain links TRBV5-4 with TRBJ1-3; D is possibly TRBD1 (6 bases). Looked up from germline, CDR1 is SGHNT and CDR2 is YYREEE (reference sequence). Deletions cut 0 bases from V and 4 bases from J, with 8 bases between. The CDR3 sequence is 14 residues long.

The CDR3 sequence: CASSVRISRNTGELFF. The DNA for the CDR3 is TGTGCCAGCAGTGTGAGAATTAGCCGAAACACCGGGGAGCTGTTTTTT. The chain is built from TRBV2 and TRBJ2-2; D ambiguous. The CDR3 contains 16 residues. Trimming shortened V by 4 bases and J by 2 bases, and 14 bases separated the two germline ends. Germline CDR1 is SNHLY and CDR2 is FYNNEI. The full variable domain, with the rest looked up from reference TRBV2 and TRBJ2-2, is EPEVTQTPSHQVTQMGQEVILRCVPISNHLYFYWYRQILGQKVEFLVSFYNNEISEKSEIFDDQFSVERPDGSNFTLKIRSTKLEDSAMYFCASSVRISRNTGELFFGEGSRLTVL.

This chain joins TRBV29-1 and TRBJ2-3, with a possible D match to TRBD2 (6 bases). V shed 3 bases and J shed 4 bases, with 11 bases lying between them. This CDR3 spans 13 amino acids. Germline V lookup: CDR1 SQVTM, CDR2 ANQGSEA. Here the CDR3 DNA reads TGCAGCGTTGAGGGGGGAGGTCCAGATACGCAGTATTTT. This translates into CSVEGGGPDTQYF.

This chain joins TRBV2 and TRBJ1-5; D not certain. V was cut by 3 bases and J by 2 bases, with 8 bases left in between. Germline CDR1 SNHLY, CDR2 FYNNEI. There are 14 residues in the CDR3. Written as DNA, the CDR3 is TGTGCCAGCAGTGACGGGATAGGCAATCAGCCCCAGCATTTT. Its protein product is CASSDGIGNQPQHF.

This clone was seen only once. V gene TRBV5-1 combines with J gene TRBJ1-5; TRBD1 matches at 7 bases. The CDR3 extends over 16 amino acids. Germline V gene lookup returns CDR1 SGHRS and CDR2 YFSETQ. V lost 0 bases to trimming and J lost 2 bases; unmatched junction nucleotides: 5. The CDR3 sequence: CASSLAGTAGNQPQHF. DNA of the CDR3: TGCGCCAGCAGCTTGGCTGGGACAGCCGGCAATCAGCCCCAGCATTTT.

V is TRBV6-5 and J is TRBJ1-1; tentatively, D is TRBD1 (5 bases). V was pared by 0 bases and J by 5 bases, with 16 bases between. The CDR3 is made up of 16 amino acids. Germline V gene lookup returns CDR1 MNHEY and CDR2 SVGAGI. CDR3 protein: CASSYSSQGDRTEAFF. DNA of the CDR3: TGTGCCAGCAGTTACTCCTCTCAGGGTGATCGGACTGAAGCTTTCTTT.

V is TRBV19 and J is TRBJ1-2; a weak D match, TRBD1 (5 bases). V was pared by 2 bases and J by 4 bases, with 11 bases between. This CDR3 is 14 amino acids long. The germline gives CDR1 LNHDA, CDR2 SQIVND (reference sequence). The CDR3: CASSINLGAYGYTF. CDR3 DNA sequence: TGTGCCAGTAGTATAAACCTAGGGGCCTATGGCTACACCTTC.

V gene TRBV23-1 combines with J gene TRBJ2-1; TRBD1 agrees at 7 bases. TRBV23-1 is assigned to the ORF class and has an uncertain function. The V segment lost 6 bases and the J segment 3 bases; nucleotides outside the gene matches: 5. The CDR3 runs 14 residues. The CDR3 bases are TGCGCCAGCAGCCATAGGACAGGCTACAATGAGCAGTTCTTC. Translation: CASSHRTGYNEQFF.

The chain's CDR3 is CAISEMREKSGELFF. CDR3 nucleotide sequence: TGTGCCATCAGTGAGATGCGGGAGAAGTCCGGGGAGCTGTTTTTT. This sequence joins TRBV10-3 and TRBJ2-2; TRBD2 matches 7 bases. Germline V gives CDR1 ENHRY, CDR2 SYGVKD. Trimming took 2 bases from V and 6 from J; bases not matched to a gene: 6. This CDR3 spans 15 amino acids.